The clone carrying this T cell receptor (beta chain) came up a few times. Antigen unknown. This specimen belongs to a study of vaccination and CD4 T cells after COVID-19. Background on the study: There were six male and four female convalescents, and two of them were Hispanic. Post-vaccine specimens were obtained a median about 69 days after dose two (range 14 to 241). Study-wide findings and caveats: Post-infection sampling omitted early timepoints and covered relatively few convalescent patients.

As to treatment: roughly 10-day PBMC culture with coronavirus spike peptide pools or control peptides (ViraFEST assay). With the Oncomine TCR Beta short-read assay, DNA from cultured CD4+ T cells was sequenced. Extraction of genomic DNA was performed on cultured CD4+ T cells. TCRdb reanalysed the PCR reads using MiXCR and keeps one entry per CDR3 protein. The data hold some 21,000 distinct CDR3 sequences, with around 41% observed a single time. V was pared by 7 bases and J by 3 bases, with 6 bases of the junction left unmatched. Germline V gene data show CDR1 as SGHRS and CDR2 as YFSETQ. This CDR3 has 13 amino acids.

The chain is built from TRBV5-1 and TRBJ1-2, with 7 bases matching TRBD1. Sequencing was performed on cultured CD4+ T cells from blood. The clonotype originates from a human donor with COVID-19. The CDR3 coding sequence is TGCGCCAGCCGAATCGGGACAGACTATGGCTACACCTTC. It yields the protein CASRIGTDYGYTF. The variable domain in full, completed from reference TRBV5-1 and TRBJ1-2, reads KAGVTQTPRYLIKTRGQQVTLSCSPISGHRSVSWYQQTPGQGLQFLFEYFSETQRNKGNFPGRFSGRQFSNSRSEMNVSTLELGDSALYLCASRIGTDYGYTFGSGTRLTVV.